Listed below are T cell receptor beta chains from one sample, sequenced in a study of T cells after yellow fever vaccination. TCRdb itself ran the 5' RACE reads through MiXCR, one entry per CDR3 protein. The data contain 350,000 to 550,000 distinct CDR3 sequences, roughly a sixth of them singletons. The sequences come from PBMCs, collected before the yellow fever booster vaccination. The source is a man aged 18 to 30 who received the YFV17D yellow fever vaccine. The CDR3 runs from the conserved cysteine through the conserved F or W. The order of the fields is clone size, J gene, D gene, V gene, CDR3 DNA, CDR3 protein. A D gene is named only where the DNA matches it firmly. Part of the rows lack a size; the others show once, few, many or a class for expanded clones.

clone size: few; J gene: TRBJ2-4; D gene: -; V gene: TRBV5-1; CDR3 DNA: TGCGCCAGCAGCTTGGAAGGGGACGCAAACATTCAGTACTTC; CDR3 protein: CASSLEGDANIQYF
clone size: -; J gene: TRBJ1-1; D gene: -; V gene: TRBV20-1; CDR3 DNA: TGCAGTGCTCAACCGGGACCCGAGGGGGCTTTCTTT; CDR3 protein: CSAQPGPEGAFF
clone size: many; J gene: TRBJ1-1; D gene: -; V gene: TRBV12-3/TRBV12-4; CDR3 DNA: TGTGCCAGCAGTTTAGCGGTTACTGAAGCTTTCTTT; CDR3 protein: CASSLAVTEAFF
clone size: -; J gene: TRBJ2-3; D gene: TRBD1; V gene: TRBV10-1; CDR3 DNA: TGCGCCAGCAGCCCCGGGACAGGGGCGGTAACAGATACGCAGTATTTT; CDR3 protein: CASSPGTGAVTDTQYF
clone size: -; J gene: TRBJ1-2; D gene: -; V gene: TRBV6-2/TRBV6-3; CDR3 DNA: TGTGCCAGCAGTTACGCGTCCGGGTCCTATGGCTACACCTTC; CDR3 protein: CASSYASGSYGYTF
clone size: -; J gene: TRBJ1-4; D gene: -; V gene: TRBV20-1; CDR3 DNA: TGCAGTGCTAGCCCCTTTGGGAGTGCAACTAATGAAAAACTGTTTTTT; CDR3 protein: CSASPFGSATNEKLFF
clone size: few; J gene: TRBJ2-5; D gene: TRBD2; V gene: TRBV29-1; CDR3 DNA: TGCAGCGTTGAACTAGCGGGGGACAACCAAGAGACCCAGTACTTC; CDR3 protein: CSVELAGDNQETQYF
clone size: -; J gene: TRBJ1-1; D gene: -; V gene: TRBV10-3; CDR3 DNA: TGTGCCATCAGTGAGCCTAGGGTTTATGGACCAATGAACACTGAAGCTTTCTTT; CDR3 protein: CAISEPRVYGPMNTEAFF
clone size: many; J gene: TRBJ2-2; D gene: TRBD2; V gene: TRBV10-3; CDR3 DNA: TGTGCCGCAGGGAGGGAAGGAACCGGGGAGCTGTTTTTT; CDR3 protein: CAAGREGTGELFF
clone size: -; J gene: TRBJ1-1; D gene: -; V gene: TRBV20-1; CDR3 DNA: TGCAGTGCCCGGGGCCTGAACACTGAAGCTTTCTTT; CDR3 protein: CSARGLNTEAFF
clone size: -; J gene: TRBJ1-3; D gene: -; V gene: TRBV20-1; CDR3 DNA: TGCAGTGCTGGGGACGGCTCTGGAAACACCATATATTTT; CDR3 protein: CSAGDGSGNTIYF
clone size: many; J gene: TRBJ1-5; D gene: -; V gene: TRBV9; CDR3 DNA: TGTGCCAGCAGCGTAGGGGTGGATCAGCCCCAGCATTTT; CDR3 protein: CASSVGVDQPQHF
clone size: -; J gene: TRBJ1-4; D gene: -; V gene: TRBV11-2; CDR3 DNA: TGTGCCAGCAGCCCCGGGGAGCTTCGCCGTAATGAAAAACTGTTTTTT; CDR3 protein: CASSPGELRRNEKLFF
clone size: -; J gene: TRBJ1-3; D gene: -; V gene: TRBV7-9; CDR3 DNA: TGTGCCAGCAGCTCAATATTGGTGGGGTCGGGAAACACCATATATTTT; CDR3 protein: CASSSILVGSGNTIYF
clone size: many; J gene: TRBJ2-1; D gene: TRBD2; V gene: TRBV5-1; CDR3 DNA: TGCGCCAGCAGCGGTACTAGCGGGGCCTGGGGTGAGCAGTTCTTC; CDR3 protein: CASSGTSGAWGEQFF
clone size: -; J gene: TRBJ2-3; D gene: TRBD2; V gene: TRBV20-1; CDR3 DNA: TGCAGTGCTAGAGATAGGAGACTAGCGGGGGCTGGGGGTACGCAGTATTTT; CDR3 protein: CSARDRRLAGAGGTQYF
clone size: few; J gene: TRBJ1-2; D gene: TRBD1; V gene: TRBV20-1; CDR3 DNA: TGCAGTGCTGACATGGGAGGACAGGGGATGGATGGCTACACCTTC; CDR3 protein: CSADMGGQGMDGYTF
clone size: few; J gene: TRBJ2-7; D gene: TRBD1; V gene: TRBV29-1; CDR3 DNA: TGCAGCGTGGGGCCCAGACAGGGAAGCTACGAGCAGTACTTC; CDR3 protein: CSVGPRQGSYEQYF
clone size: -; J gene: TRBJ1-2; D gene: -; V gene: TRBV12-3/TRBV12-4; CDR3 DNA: TGTGCCAGCACCCAACACGCTAACTATGGCTACACCTTC; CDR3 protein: CASTQHANYGYTF
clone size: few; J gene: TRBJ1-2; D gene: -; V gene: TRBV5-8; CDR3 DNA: TGTGCCAGCAGCTCCCTAGGAGGGCACGGCTACACCTTC; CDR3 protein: CASSSLGGHGYTF
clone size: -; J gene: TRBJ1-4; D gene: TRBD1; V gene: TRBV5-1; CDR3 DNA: TGCGCCAGCAGCCTCGGGACAGGGGGAGAAAAACTGTTTTTT; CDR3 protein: CASSLGTGGEKLFF
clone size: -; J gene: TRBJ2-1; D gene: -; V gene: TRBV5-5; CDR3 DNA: TGTGCCAGCAGCTTGGGCCCCTACTCCTACAATGAGCAGTTCTTC; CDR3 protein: CASSLGPYSYNEQFF
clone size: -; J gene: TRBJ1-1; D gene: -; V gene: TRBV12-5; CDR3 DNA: TGTGCTAGTGGTTCGCAGGGGCGCACTGAAGCTTTCTTT; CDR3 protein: CASGSQGRTEAFF
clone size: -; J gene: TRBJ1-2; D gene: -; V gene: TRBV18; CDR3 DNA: TGTGCCAGCTCACAGACCAATCCGGGTGTACAACAGAGCTATGGCTACACCTTC; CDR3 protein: CASSQTNPGVQQSYGYTF
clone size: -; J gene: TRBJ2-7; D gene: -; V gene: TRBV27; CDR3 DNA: TGTGCCAGCGCAGGGAAGTACTTC; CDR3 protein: CASAGKYF
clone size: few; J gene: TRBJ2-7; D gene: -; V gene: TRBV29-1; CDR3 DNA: TGCAGCGTTGACAGTAACTACGAGCAGTACTTC; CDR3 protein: CSVDSNYEQYF
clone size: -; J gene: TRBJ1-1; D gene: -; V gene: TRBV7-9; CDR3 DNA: TGTGCCAGCAGCAACCGTTTCACCGGGACCACTGAAGCTTTCTTT; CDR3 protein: CASSNRFTGTTEAFF
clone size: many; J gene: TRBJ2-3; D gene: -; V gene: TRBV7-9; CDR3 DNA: TGTGCCAGCAGCGGCGGATGGGGGGCAGATACGCAGTATTTT; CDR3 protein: CASSGGWGADTQYF
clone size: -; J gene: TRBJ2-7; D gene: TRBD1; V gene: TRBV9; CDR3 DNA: TGTGCCAGCAGCGCCGGGGGGACAGGGGTTTTCAGGCAGTACTTC; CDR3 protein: CASSAGGTGVFRQYF